The clone carrying this T cell receptor (beta chain) was picked up a small number of times. Antigen: not known. The data were obtained in a study of OX40 agonist ivuxolimab in advanced cancers. Study results and limitations: At 0.1 to 3.0 mg/kg, CD4+ and CD8+ blood T cells expanded clonally by week 6.

This CDR3 has 14 amino acids. Libraries were prepared by immunoSEQ multiplex PCR; TCRdb keeps only in-frame clonotypes and omits some of them. The sample carries approximately 52,000 clones, around 83% recorded once. The rearrangement links TRBV21-1 to TRBJ2-7; the table's D call, TRBD1, has no DNA check behind it. TRBV21-1 is a known pseudogene. Sequences were derived from CD4+ or CD8+ T cells sorted from blood, sampled in a trial of the OX40 agonist ivuxolimab. The sequence was collected from an adult with an advanced solid tumor such as melanoma, head and neck, liver or kidney cancer. CDR3 nucleotides: TGTGCCAGCACTAGACAGGGACACTCCTACGAGCAGTACTTC. It translates to CASTRQGHSYEQYF.